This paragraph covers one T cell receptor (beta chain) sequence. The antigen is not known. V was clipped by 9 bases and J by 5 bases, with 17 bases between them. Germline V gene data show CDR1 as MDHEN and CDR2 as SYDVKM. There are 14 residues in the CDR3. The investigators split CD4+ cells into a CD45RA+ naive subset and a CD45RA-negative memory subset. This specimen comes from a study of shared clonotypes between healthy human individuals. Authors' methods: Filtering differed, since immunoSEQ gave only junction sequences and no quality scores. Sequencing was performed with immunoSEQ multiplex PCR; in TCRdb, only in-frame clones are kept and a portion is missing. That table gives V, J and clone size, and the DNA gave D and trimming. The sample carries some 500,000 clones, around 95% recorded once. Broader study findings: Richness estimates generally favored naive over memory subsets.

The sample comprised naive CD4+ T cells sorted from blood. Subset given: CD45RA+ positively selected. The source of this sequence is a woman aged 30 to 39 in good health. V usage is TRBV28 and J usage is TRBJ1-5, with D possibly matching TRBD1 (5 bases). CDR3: CASSGGTGDQPQHF. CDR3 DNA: TGTGCCAGTTCAGGCGGGACGGGGGATCAGCCCCAGCATTTT.